These 26 T cell receptor beta chains were all obtained from the same sample, sequenced in a study of shared clonotypes between healthy human individuals. The data were produced by immunoSEQ multiplex PCR, yet TCRdb's version contains in-frame clones alone and is incomplete. In the table there are some 1,100,000 clones, 75% to 80% of which are singletons. Sequenced sample: memory CD4+ T cells from PBMCs. The subset here: CD45RA-negative fraction. The receptors originated from a man between 18 and 35 years old in good health. Some clones in this sample may be carry-over from other donors' samples.

This chain connects TRBV30 to TRBJ2-7, with a possible D match to TRBD1 (5 bases). Trimming removed 3 bases at V and 3 bases at J, with 24 bases between. The CDR3 covers 17 residues. Germline V gene data show CDR1 as GTSNPN and CDR2 as SVGIG (reference sequence). CDR3 DNA sequence: TGTGCCTGGAGAGGCCTCCGTAGGGGCCGATCCGGCTACGAGCAGTACTTC. It specifies CAWRGLRRGRSGYEQYF.

This chain links TRBV30 with TRBJ2-7; the D gene is possibly TRBD1 (5 bases). This CDR3 has 14 residues. Germline-derived CDR1 and CDR2 are GTSNPN and SVGIG (reference sequence). The V end was cut by 2 bases, the J end by 1 base, with 12 bases between. The CDR3 spells CAWSPGQGSYEQYF. As DNA, the CDR3 is TGTGCCTGGAGTCCCGGGCAGGGATCCTACGAGCAGTACTTC.

V usage is TRBV18 and J usage is TRBJ2-1; D possibly matches TRBD1 or TRBD2 (5 bases each). Trimming pared 6 bases from V and 0 bases from J, leaving 18 bases between. CDR3 length: 17 amino acids. CDR1 KGHSH and CDR2 LQKENI come from the germline V gene. In nucleotides, the CDR3 is TGTGCCAGCTCCCAGGGCGGAGCGGATCGCTCCTACAATGAGCAGTTCTTC. Residues: CASSQGGADRSYNEQFF.

The chain links TRBV7-6 to TRBJ2-1, with D perhaps matching TRBD2 (7 bases). Germline lookup yields CDR1 SGHVS and CDR2 FNYEAQ. Trimming removed 5 bases at V and 0 bases at J, with 23 bases between. The CDR3 is 19 amino acids. CDR3 in amino acids: CASSRGALVGGSSYNEQFF. In DNA, the CDR3 is TGTGCCAGCAGCCGGGGGGCACTAGTGGGAGGGAGCTCCTACAATGAGCAGTTCTTC.

Of note for this clone: This sample includes further DNA sequences coding for the same CDR3. V is TRBV9 and J is TRBJ2-2; D gene ambiguous. Germline V CDR1 and CDR2: SGDLS, YYNGEE. With 0 bases removed from V and 4 bases from J, the gap between germline ends came to 7 bases. The CDR3 is 14 residues long. The DNA for the CDR3 is TGTGCCAGCAGCGTAGAAACTGCCACCGGGGAGCTGTTTTTT. It encodes CASSVETATGELFF.

V usage is TRBV7-9 and J usage is TRBJ2-1, with 9 bases lining up with TRBD1. Germline V gives CDR1 SEHNR, CDR2 FQNEAQ (reference sequence). This CDR3 is built from 15 residues. J gave up 3 bases and V 1 base, and 1 base lay outside the gene matches. CDR3 sequence reads: CASSLGTGDYNEQFF. In DNA, the CDR3 is TGTGCCAGCAGCTTAGGGACAGGGGACTACAATGAGCAGTTCTTC.

The V and J genes are TRBV5-6 and TRBJ1-1, with D maybe TRBD1 (6 bases). Trimming shortened V by 3 bases and J by 0 bases, and 15 bases separated the two germline ends. CDR3 length: 16 amino acids. Looked up from germline, CDR1 is SGHDT and CDR2 is YYEEEE. Written as DNA, the CDR3 is TGTGCCAGCAGCTCCTGGGGGCCACAAGTGAACACTGAAGCTTTCTTT. This encodes CASSSWGPQVNTEAFF.

This clone occurred a few times. The rearrangement joins TRBV13 to TRBJ2-1, with 7 bases fitting TRBD2. The CDR3 is 15 residues long. Germline V gene lookup returns CDR1 PRHDT and CDR2 FYEKMQ (reference sequence). J lost 10 bases, V lost 0 bases, and 9 bases had no gene match. The CDR3 sequence is CASSLGPSGRREQFF. CDR3 DNA sequence: TGTGCCAGCAGCTTAGGTCCTAGCGGCAGAAGGGAGCAGTTCTTC.

The chain joins TRBV28 to TRBJ2-5, with no clear D. V lost 7 bases to trimming and J lost 2 bases, with 14 bases between them. The germline V gene has CDR1 MDHEN and CDR2 SYDVKM. The CDR3 has 14 amino acids. CDR3: CASNELGPQETQYF. DNA of the CDR3: TGTGCCAGCAACGAACTCGGGCCACAAGAGACCCAGTACTTC. The whole variable domain, remainder taken from reference TRBV28 and TRBJ2-5, is DVKVTQSSRYLVKRTGEKVFLECVQDMDHENMFWYRQDPGLGLRLIYFSYDVKMKEKGDIPEGYSVSREKKERFSLILESASTNQTSMYLCASNELGPQETQYFGPGTRLLVL.

Only a few counts were recorded for this clone. This rearrangement joins TRBV5-1 to TRBJ2-6; no clear D gene. V shed 0 bases and J shed 4 bases, with 8 bases lying between them. Germline assignment: CDR1 SGHRS and CDR2 YFSETQ. The CDR3 contains 15 residues. This chain's CDR3 is CASSLVQNGANVLTF. The CDR3 region has the DNA TGCGCCAGCAGCTTGGTCCAGAACGGGGCCAACGTCCTGACTTTC.

This chain uses TRBV11-2 with TRBJ2-4; D not resolved. Per the germline V gene, CDR1 is SGHAT and CDR2 is FQNNGV. The CDR3 has 14 amino acids. V gave up 5 bases and J gave up 8 bases, with 16 bases separating them. The CDR3: CASSLLGILDIQYF. DNA of the CDR3: TGTGCCAGCAGCCTACTCGGCATACTGGACATTCAGTACTTC.

This clone was seen many times. This chain uses TRBV5-1 with TRBJ1-2; D is perhaps TRBD1 (5 bases). Germline assignment: CDR1 SGHRS and CDR2 YFSETQ. The CDR3 has 15 amino acids. V was cut by 3 bases and J by 1 base, with 13 bases left in between. DNA for the CDR3: TGCGCCAGCAGCTCGAAAGGACACCTTAACTATGGCTACACCTTC. This encodes CASSSKGHLNYGYTF.

This rearrangement joins TRBV11-3 to TRBJ2-7, with TRBD1 matching over 7 bases. The CDR3 spans 12 residues. Germline V lookup: CDR1 SGHNT, CDR2 YENEEA. Germline trimming cut 5 bases from V and 3 bases from J; bases unmatched to any gene: 1. CDR3 coding DNA: TGTGCCAGCAGCCGGACAGGCTACGAGCAGTACTTC. Translated: CASSRTGYEQYF.

The chain couples TRBV6-4 to TRBJ1-1, with D unclear. Trimming took 8 bases from V and 7 from J, leaving 17 bases between them. The CDR3 is 13 residues long. Per germline, CDR1 MRHNA and CDR2 SNTAGT. CDR3 DNA sequence: TGTGCCAGCCACACCGCATTCTCCGGTGAAGCTTTCTTT. It is translated as CASHTAFSGEAFF.

The J gene is TRBJ1-4, the V gene TRBV19; D remains unclear. The CDR3 is 13 amino acids. Trimming cost V 7 bases and J 8 bases, with 14 bases left between them. CDR1 and CDR2 from the germline V gene are LNHDA and SQIVND (reference sequence). This CDR3 is CASTLFGKEKLFF. The CDR3 DNA is TGTGCCAGTACTCTTTTTGGAAAGGAAAAACTGTTTTTT.

V usage is TRBV27 and J usage is TRBJ2-7; D is possibly TRBD1 (7 bases). Looked up from germline, CDR1 is MNHEY and CDR2 is SMNVEV (reference sequence). V dropped 3 bases and J dropped 0 bases, with 12 bases sitting between them. CDR3 length: 15 amino acids. The CDR3 DNA is TGTGCCAGCAGTTTCAGGCAGGGGGGCTCCTACGAGCAGTACTTC. As protein: CASSFRQGGSYEQYF.

J is TRBJ2-1 and V is TRBV7-4; 10 bases align to TRBD2. This CDR3 has 15 residues. Germline V CDR1 and CDR2: SGHVT, SQSDAQ. The V segment lost 5 bases and the J segment 3 bases; nucleotides outside the gene matches: 4. The CDR3 coding sequence is TGTGCCAGCAGCCCCCTAGCGGGAGACTACAATGAGCAGTTCTTC. Translation: CASSPLAGDYNEQFF.

The chain has TRBV25-1 and TRBJ2-2; D may match TRBD1 or TRBD2 (5 bases each). CDR3 length: 14 amino acids. The V end lost 2 bases, the J end lost 5 bases, and 9 bases lay between the germline ends. Germline CDR1 reads MGHDK; CDR2 reads SYGVNS. The CDR3 reads CASSEQGRTGELFF. Written as DNA, the CDR3 is TGTGCCAGCAGTGAACAGGGACGTACCGGGGAGCTGTTTTTT.

The chain recombines TRBV28 with TRBJ1-1; D is possibly TRBD1 (5 bases). V was clipped by 3 bases and J by 3 bases, with 17 bases between them. Looked up from germline, CDR1 is MDHEN and CDR2 is SYDVKM. The CDR3 length is 16 residues. The CDR3 sequence is CASSFIPSAGHTEAFF. In DNA, the CDR3 is TGTGCCAGCAGTTTTATCCCCTCGGCAGGGCACACTGAAGCTTTCTTT. Combining the CDR3 with reference TRBV28 and TRBJ1-1 gives the whole variable domain DVKVTQSSRYLVKRTGEKVFLECVQDMDHENMFWYRQDPGLGLRLIYFSYDVKMKEKGDIPEGYSVSREKKERFSLILESASTNQTSMYLCASSFIPSAGHTEAFFGQGTRLTVV.

The CDR3 bases are TGTGCCAGCAGCCAAGAGGTCGGGACCCGCACAGATACGCAGTATTTT. It specifies CASSQEVGTRTDTQYF. This rearrangement joins TRBV4-2 to TRBJ2-3, with D possibly being TRBD1 or TRBD2 (5 bases each). Trimming left V 0 bases short and J 1 base short, with 11 bases between. The CDR3 length is 16 residues. Germline V gene lookup returns CDR1 LGHNA and CDR2 YNFKEQ.

The chain joins TRBV28 to TRBJ2-3; D may be TRBD1 (6 bases). Germline loops: CDR1 MDHEN, CDR2 SYDVKM. CDR3 length: 14 amino acids. Between the trimmed V and J ends, which lost 4 bases and 2 bases, there was a span of 10 bases. CDR3 protein: CASSSQGPTDTQYF. Written as DNA, the CDR3 is TGTGCCAGCAGTTCACAGGGTCCCACAGATACGCAGTATTTT.

On this clone: Other DNA sequences in the sample encode the same CDR3. V and J are TRBV28 and TRBJ1-2, with 7 bases lining up with TRBD1. Germline V CDR1 and CDR2: MDHEN, SYDVKM. The V segment lost 3 bases and the J segment 5 bases; nucleotides outside the gene matches: 3. This CDR3 is 13 amino acids long. The CDR3 DNA reads TGTGCCAGCAGTTTCGGGACAGCGTATGGCTACACCTTC. It specifies CASSFGTAYGYTF.

This chain uses TRBV4-3 with TRBJ2-1; TRBD2 matches at 10 bases. Germline V gene data show CDR1 as LGHNA and CDR2 as YSLEER. The V and J ends lost 3 bases and 3 bases, in that order; junction bases with no gene match: 11. This CDR3 is 18 amino acids long. The CDR3 nucleotides read TGCGCCAGCAGCCAGGGGCTCTTGACTAGCGGGTACTACAATGAGCAGTTCTTC. It encodes CASSQGLLTSGYYNEQFF.

The rearrangement uses TRBV11-2 and TRBJ2-1, with 13 bases aligning to TRBD2. CDR3 length: 18 residues. CDR1 and CDR2 (germline): SGHAT, FQNNGV. V shed 6 bases, J shed 7 bases, and the junction held 15 bases outside the gene matches. CDR3 amino acids: CASSQGLTSGRAGNEQFF. CDR3 coding DNA: TGTGCCAGCAGTCAAGGGTTAACTAGCGGGAGGGCCGGGAATGAGCAGTTCTTC.

The chain joins TRBV2 to TRBJ2-7; 13 bases align to TRBD2. CDR3 length: 16 amino acids. J was trimmed by 1 base and V by 6 bases; bases with no gene match: 6. The V gene's germline CDR1 is SNHLY and CDR2 FYNNEI. CDR3 amino acids: CASRGTSGMGSYEQYF. The DNA for the CDR3 is TGTGCCAGCAGGGGGACTAGCGGGATGGGTTCCTACGAGCAGTACTTC.

This clone was detected only once. A much larger clone lies a single base off, so this may be a read error. The genes are TRBV4-1 and TRBJ2-3; D tentatively reads TRBD1 or TRBD2 (5 bases each). V was shortened by 4 bases and J by 2 bases, with 16 bases between the two germline ends. CDR1 and CDR2 from the germline V gene are MGHRA and YSYEKL. The CDR3 has 16 residues. CDR3 sequence reads: CASSLRGSSDTDTQYF. CDR3 sequence (DNA): TGCGCCAGCAGCCTAAGGGGTAGTAGCGACACAGATACGCAGTATTTT.